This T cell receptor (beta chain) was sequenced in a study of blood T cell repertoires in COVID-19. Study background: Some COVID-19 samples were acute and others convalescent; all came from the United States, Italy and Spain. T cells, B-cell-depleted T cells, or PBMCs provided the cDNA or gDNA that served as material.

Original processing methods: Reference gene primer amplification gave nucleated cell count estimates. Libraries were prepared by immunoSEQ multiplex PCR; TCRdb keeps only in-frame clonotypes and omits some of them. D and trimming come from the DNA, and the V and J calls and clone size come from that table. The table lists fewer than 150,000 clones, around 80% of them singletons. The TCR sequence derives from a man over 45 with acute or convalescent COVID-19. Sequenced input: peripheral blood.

CDR3 DNA: TGCGCCAGCAGCTTGGGACTAAGCAACAATGAGCAGTTCTTC. Protein product: CASSLGLSNNEQFF. The chain joins TRBV5-1 to TRBJ2-1; maybe TRBD2 (5 bases). V lost 0 bases, J lost 5 bases, and 9 bases lay in between. There are 14 residues in the CDR3. Germline V lookup: CDR1 SGHRS, CDR2 YFSETQ.